This T cell receptor beta chain was captured by sequencing in a study of CD8+CD57+ T cells in acquired aplastic anemia. Across the study: Isolated CD4+ and CD8+ cells, once sorted, yielded DNA averaging about 3 ug. Whole-study findings and limits: Controls and patients did not differ significantly in CD8+ Simpson's diversity.

According to the study, genomic DNA was the template for TCR beta VDJ and CDR3 profiling. TCRdb fed the reads into MiXCR, producing one record per CDR3 protein. The sample includes more than 40,000 distinct CDR3 sequences, 70% to 80% of them seen just once. This clonotype appeared a few times. Its antigen is not known. V was clipped by 3 bases and J by 8 bases, with 14 bases between them. CDR1 and CDR2 from the germline V gene are MGHDK and SYGVNS. The CDR3 is 13 residues long. Sequencing used sorted CD4+, CD8+, or CD8+CD57+ T cells (not recorded which) from PBMCs. The chain recombines TRBV25-1 with TRBJ2-7; D is unresolved. The source of this sequence is a human donor in good health, serving as a control. In nucleotides, the CDR3 is TGTGCCAGCAGTGATTCCAGGTTTGTCAAGCAGTACTTC. This codes for CASSDSRFVKQYF.